This T cell receptor (beta chain) was recovered during a study of regulatory T cells in long-lasting Graves disease. Regarding the study as a whole: It was in persistent disease that TRBV28, TRBJ1-2 and TRBJ2-5 were favored.

The ends were cut back, 2 bases at V and 4 bases at J, with 12 bases in the middle. This CDR3 contains 13 residues. The V gene's germline CDR1 is DFQATT and CDR2 SNEGSKA (reference sequence). Time point reported: persistent/refractory GD, antithyroid drugs over 5 years with positive TRAb. The authors made the TCR library using RNA they extracted from PBMCs. Turning to this clonotype: The antigen is unknown.

CDR3-region Arm-PCR and iRepertoire HTBI primers produced the TCR beta libraries. Each CDR3 protein gets one entry after TCRdb re-called the multiplex PCR reads with MiXCR. The sample shows some 370,000 distinct CDR3 sequences, less than 25% of them seen only once. The sequenced sample was peripheral blood mononuclear cells (PBMCs), obtained when the disease was refractory, from a patient treated with antithyroid drugs. The J gene is TRBJ2-7, the V gene TRBV20-1; no definite D call. The TCR comes from a female donor with Graves disease. CDR3 protein: CSARKNYGYEQYF. The CDR3 DNA follows: TGCAGTGCTAGAAAGAACTACGGGTACGAGCAGTACTTC.